This section outlines one TCR beta chain sequence together with its context. Clones were sequenced by immunoSEQ multiplex PCR, and TCRdb holds only the in-frame ones, with some missing. The sample lists about 88,000 clones, just under 95% occurring once. This sample stems from a study of technical replicates of blood from several donors. The CDR3 covers 14 residues. Germline V lookup: CDR1 MNHNS, CDR2 SASEGT. V trimming: 6 bases; J trimming: 6 bases; junction bases outside the gene matches: 9. The chain employs TRBV6-1 and TRBJ2-7; 9 bases align to TRBD1. The sequencing input was T cells isolated from PBMCs. The TCR was taken from a human donor in good health. CDR3 nucleotide sequence: TGTGCCAGCAGAAGCCGGGACAGGGCATCCGAGCAGTACTTC. Translated, it gives CASRSRDRASEQYF.